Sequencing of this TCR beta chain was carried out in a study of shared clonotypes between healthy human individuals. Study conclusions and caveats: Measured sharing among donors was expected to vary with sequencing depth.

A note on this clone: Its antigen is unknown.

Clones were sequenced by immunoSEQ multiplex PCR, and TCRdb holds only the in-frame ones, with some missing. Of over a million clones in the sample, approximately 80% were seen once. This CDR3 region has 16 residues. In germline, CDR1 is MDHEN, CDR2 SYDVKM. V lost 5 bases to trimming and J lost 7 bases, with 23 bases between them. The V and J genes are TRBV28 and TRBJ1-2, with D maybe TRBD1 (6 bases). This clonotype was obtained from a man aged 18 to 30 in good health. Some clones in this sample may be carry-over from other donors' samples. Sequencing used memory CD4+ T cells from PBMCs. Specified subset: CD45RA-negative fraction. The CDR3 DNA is TGTGCCAGCAGTCCCAATCCCGCGGGGGCGCGGGGTGGCTACACCTTC. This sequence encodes CASSPNPAGARGGYTF.